Below are 26 T cell receptor beta chains sequenced from a single sample in a study of a mutant IDH1 vaccine in newly diagnosed glioma. What these receptors recognize is not known. Method: immunoSEQ multiplex PCR; TCRdb's copy keeps in-frame clones and lacks some. The repertoire holds 58,000 or so clones, with 80% to 90% as singletons. The time point is: week 23, last vaccination. Vaccinated patients received 300 ug of mutant IDH1 20-mer peptide per dose, with topical imiquimod. The sequencing used PBMCs, collected from a glioma patient whose treatment included an IDH1 peptide vaccine. All receptors derive from a man aged 35 to 55 with glioma.

The gene calls are TRBV5-1 and TRBJ2-1; no reliable D call. CDR3 length: 14 residues. Trimming pared 1 base from V and 10 bases from J, leaving 15 bases between. CDR1 SGHRS and CDR2 YFSETQ come from the germline V gene. The CDR3 DNA follows: TGCGCCAGCAGCTTGCTGATGGAGATGGGGGAGCAGTTCTTC. Translating it yields CASSLLMEMGEQFF. The full variable domain, completed using reference TRBV5-1 and TRBJ2-1, is KAGVTQTPRYLIKTRGQQVTLSCSPISGHRSVSWYQQTPGQGLQFLFEYFSETQRNKGNFPGRFSGRQFSNSRSEMNVSTLELGDSALYLCASSLLMEMGEQFFGPGTRLTVL.

This clone has a handful of counts. The V call is TRBV5-6, the J call TRBJ1-2, with 12 bases aligning to TRBD1. V was clipped by 4 bases and J by 5 bases; unmatched bases: 3. CDR1 is SGHDT and CDR2 is YYEEEE in the germline V gene. The CDR3 totals 14 residues. The CDR3 loop is CASSGGQGAYGYTF. Written as DNA, the CDR3 is TGTGCCAGCAGCGGGGGACAGGGGGCTTATGGCTACACCTTC. The full variable domain, with the rest looked up from reference TRBV5-6 and TRBJ1-2, is DAGVTQSPTHLIKTRGQQVTLRCSPKSGHDTVSWYQQALGQGPQFIFQYYEEEERQRGNFPDRFSGHQFPNYSSELNVNALLLGDSALYLCASSGGQGAYGYTFGSGTRLTVV.

The chain combines TRBV27 with TRBJ2-7; a weak D match, TRBD2 (6 bases). The CDR3 length is 14 residues. The V gene's germline CDR1 is MNHEY and CDR2 SMNVEV (reference sequence). V dropped 3 bases and J dropped 3 bases, with 12 bases sitting between them. CDR3 coding DNA: TGTGCCAGCAGTTTCGGGGCTAGCGACTACGAGCAGTACTTC. Its protein product is CASSFGASDYEQYF.

The rearrangement joins TRBV5-1 to TRBJ1-1; D is ambiguous. Germline lookup yields CDR1 SGHRS and CDR2 YFSETQ. Trimming pared 0 bases from V and 2 bases from J, leaving 5 bases between. The CDR3 extends over 13 amino acids. The CDR3 nucleotides read TGCGCCAGCAGCTTGGACAGTAACACTGAAGCTTTCTTT. Its protein is CASSLDSNTEAFF. The full variable domain, completed using reference TRBV5-1 and TRBJ1-1, is KAGVTQTPRYLIKTRGQQVTLSCSPISGHRSVSWYQQTPGQGLQFLFEYFSETQRNKGNFPGRFSGRQFSNSRSEMNVSTLELGDSALYLCASSLDSNTEAFFGQGTRLTVV.

The chain has TRBV7-9 and TRBJ2-1; either TRBD1 or TRBD2 may fit D (6 bases each). This CDR3 has 15 residues. The V end lost 3 bases, the J end lost 5 bases, and 14 bases lay between the germline ends. Germline values: CDR1 SEHNR, CDR2 FQNEAQ (reference sequence). In DNA form, the CDR3 reads TGTGCCAGCAGCTTTGGCAGGGGAGGTCACAATGAGCAGTTCTTC. Its translation: CASSFGRGGHNEQFF. Looking up the rest from reference TRBV7-9 and TRBJ2-1 gives the full variable domain: DTGVSQNPRHKITKRGQNVTFRCDPISEHNRLYWYRQTLGQGPEFLTYFQNEAQLEKSRLLSDRFSAERPKGSFSTLEIQRTEQGDSAMYLCASSFGRGGHNEQFFGPGTRLTVL.

The chain has TRBV7-2 and TRBJ2-7, with 10 bases lining up with TRBD1. V shed 5 bases, J shed 7 bases, and the junction held 11 bases outside the gene matches. The CDR3 is 15 residues long. Germline V lookup: CDR1 SGHTA, CDR2 FQGNSA. The chain's CDR3 is CASSLGGTGALEQYF. As DNA, the CDR3 is TGTGCCAGCAGCCTAGGGGGGACAGGGGCCCTAGAGCAGTACTTC.

The chain combines TRBV2 with TRBJ1-2; D unclear. V lost 3 bases to trimming and J lost 2 bases, with 7 bases between them. Germline loops: CDR1 SNHLY, CDR2 FYNNEI. The CDR3 spans 13 residues. The CDR3 spells CASSDVGNYGYTF. Written as DNA, the CDR3 is TGTGCCAGCAGTGACGTGGGGAACTATGGCTACACCTTC.

J is TRBJ1-2 and V is TRBV19; 7 bases map to TRBD1. This CDR3 contains 14 residues. The V gene end was trimmed by 4 bases and the J gene end by 4 bases; junction bases not matched to a gene: 6. Germline V gene data show CDR1 as LNHDA and CDR2 as SQIVND (reference sequence). The CDR3 spells CASSNRDSGYGYTF. The DNA of the CDR3 is TGTGCCAGTAGTAATCGGGACAGTGGCTATGGCTACACCTTC.

J is TRBJ2-1 and V is TRBV7-9; TRBD1 or TRBD2 may be the D gene (5 bases each). CDR3 length: 15 amino acids. The ends were cut back, 1 base at V and 1 base at J, with 8 bases in the middle. Per the germline V gene, CDR1 is SEHNR and CDR2 is FQNEAQ (reference sequence). CDR3 in amino acids: CASSLGGNSYNEQFF. In DNA form, the CDR3 reads TGTGCCAGCAGCTTAGGGGGGAATTCCTACAATGAGCAGTTCTTC.

This chain links TRBV6-5 with TRBJ2-7; 9 bases match TRBD1. Germline V gene data show CDR1 as MNHEY and CDR2 as SVGAGI. The length of the CDR3 is 14 residues. Losses at the gene ends were 6 bases for V and 2 bases for J; bases not matched to a gene: 5. In DNA form, the CDR3 reads TGTGCCAGCAGGGGACAGGGTGGACCCTACGAGCAGTACTTC. It is translated as CASRGQGGPYEQYF.

In nucleotides, the CDR3 is TGTGCCAGCAGCAAAGCGCAAGCCAGGCCAGCTGGTACGCAGTATTTT. It encodes CASSKAQARPAGTQYF. The gene calls are TRBV21-1 and TRBJ2-3; TRBD1 is taken as the D call from the table, unchecked against the DNA. TRBV21-1 is a pseudogene locus. The CDR3 is 16 residues long.

The rearrangement uses TRBV7-5 and TRBJ2-6; TRBD2 is the table's D call, not checked against the DNA. TRBV7-5 is shown as a pseudogene. This CDR3 is 17 amino acids long. The CDR3 DNA is TGTGTCAGAAGCTTACCTTACGGCGGGTCTGGGGCCAACGTCCTGACTTTC. Translated: CVRSLPYGGSGANVLTF.

The chain combines TRBV11-2 with TRBJ1-1; D is unresolved. There are 12 residues in the CDR3. V was shortened by 5 bases and J by 6 bases, with 10 bases between the two germline ends. Germline V CDR1 and CDR2: SGHAT, FQNNGV. CDR3 residues: CASSPPKPEAFF. CDR3 bases: TGTGCCAGCAGCCCCCCTAAACCTGAAGCTTTCTTT.

This sequence joins TRBV5-1 and TRBJ1-1, with a tentative D call TRBD1 (5 bases). Per germline, CDR1 SGHRS and CDR2 YFSETQ. V gave up 4 bases and J gave up 1 base, with 23 bases separating them. The CDR3 is 18 residues long. The CDR3 loop reads CASSLGGGKRGENTEAFF. The CDR3 bases are TGCGCCAGCAGCCTTGGGGGAGGCAAGAGGGGAGAGAACACTGAAGCTTTCTTT.

V and J are TRBV7-9 and TRBJ2-5, with 7 nucleotides matching TRBD1. In germline, CDR1 is SEHNR, CDR2 FQNEAQ (reference sequence). The V segment lost 3 bases and the J segment 1 base; nucleotides outside the gene matches: 8. This CDR3 contains 16 residues. In nucleotides, the CDR3 is TGTGCCAGCAGCTTTTTTACAGGGGCACCCCAAGAGACCCAGTACTTC. Translating gives CASSFFTGAPQETQYF.

V gene TRBV7-2 combines with J gene TRBJ2-7; 9 nucleotides match TRBD2. There are 15 residues in the CDR3. V lost 5 bases, J lost 1 base, and 6 bases stayed unmatched. Germline assignment: CDR1 SGHTA and CDR2 FQGNSA. This chain's CDR3 is CASSASGVGSYEQYF. As DNA, the CDR3 is TGTGCCAGCAGCGCTAGCGGGGTAGGTTCCTACGAGCAGTACTTC.

The chain has TRBV13 and TRBJ2-7; possible D gene TRBD1, 8 bases. The CDR3 length is 16 residues. Germline CDR1 is PRHDT and CDR2 is FYEKMQ (reference sequence). V shed 5 bases and J shed 0 bases, with 17 bases lying between them. The CDR3 nucleotides are TGTGCCAGCAGCGATAAGACAGGGGAGGGCTCCTACGAGCAGTACTTC. Encoded protein: CASSDKTGEGSYEQYF.

V usage is TRBV6-1 and J usage is TRBJ2-2; no definite D call. Germline CDR1 is MNHNS and CDR2 is SASEGT. Trimming took off 4 bases at V and 7 bases at J, with 10 bases between the two ends. This CDR3 has 13 residues. The CDR3 DNA reads as TGTGCCAGCAGTGCTCACATTCGCGGGGAGCTGTTTTTT. The encoded protein is CASSAHIRGELFF.

The chain employs TRBV6-6 and TRBJ2-7, with 8 bases identical to TRBD1. The V and J ends lost 5 bases and 4 bases, in that order; junction bases with no gene match: 10. CDR1 and CDR2 (germline): MNHNY, SVGAGI (reference sequence). The CDR3 length is 15 residues. The CDR3 bases are TGTGCCAGCAGTCTAACCGTAGGACAGGGTTACGAGCAGTACTTC. This codes for CASSLTVGQGYEQYF.

The chain joins TRBV19 to TRBJ2-5; D remains unclear. V was pared by 2 bases and J by 2 bases, with 6 bases between. From germline, CDR1 is LNHDA and CDR2 SQIVND (reference sequence). This CDR3 region has 13 residues. CDR3 residues: CASSIQNQETQYF. As DNA, the CDR3 is TGTGCCAGTAGTATACAGAATCAAGAGACCCAGTACTTC. Based on the CDR3 plus reference TRBV19 and TRBJ2-5, the full variable domain is DGGITQSPKYLFRKEGQNVTLSCEQNLNHDAMYWYRQDPGQGLRLIYYSQIVNDFQKGDIAEGYSVSREKKESFPLTVTSAQKNPTAFYLCASSIQNQETQYFGPGTRLLVL.

The V and J genes are TRBV29-1 and TRBJ1-5; D is unclear. The CDR3 runs to 16 residues. Trimming removed 4 bases from V and 9 bases from J, with 25 bases in between. The germline V gene has CDR1 SQVTM and CDR2 ANQGSEA. The CDR3 loop is CSVVFGVYGSSGPQHF. The CDR3 coding sequence is TGCAGCGTTGTATTTGGGGTATACGGGAGTTCGGGGCCCCAGCATTTT.

This clone was detected once. V and J are TRBV7-2 and TRBJ2-1; D may be TRBD1 (6 bases). Per germline, CDR1 SGHTA and CDR2 FQGNSA. V lost 4 bases, J lost 3 bases, and 16 bases lay in between. There are 16 residues in the CDR3. CDR3 residues: CASSSAPGAGYNEQFF. DNA of the CDR3: TGTGCCAGCAGCTCCGCCCCAGGGGCTGGCTACAATGAGCAGTTCTTC.

This rearrangement joins TRBV5-4 to TRBJ2-7; D uncertain. Trimming removed 1 base at V and 2 bases at J, with 10 bases between. The CDR3 has 14 residues. Germline CDR1 is SGHNT and CDR2 is YYREEE (reference sequence). The CDR3 reads CASSLSDVPYEQYF. The CDR3 DNA is TGTGCCAGCAGCTTGAGTGACGTTCCCTACGAGCAGTACTTC. The variable domain in full, completed from reference TRBV5-4 and TRBJ2-7, reads ETGVTQSPTHLIKTRGQQVTLRCSSQSGHNTVSWYQQALGQGPQFIFQYYREEENGRGNFPPRFSGLQFPNYSSELNVNALELDDSALYLCASSLSDVPYEQYFGPGTRLTVT.

This chain joins TRBV7-9 and TRBJ2-7; 13 positions agree with TRBD2. With 5 bases clipped from V and 4 bases from J, the junction kept 2 bases outside the gene matches. This CDR3 is 14 amino acids long. The germline gives CDR1 SEHNR, CDR2 FQNEAQ (reference sequence). For the CDR3, the DNA is TGTGCCAGCAGCGGGGGACTAGCGGGATACGAGCAGTACTTC. Its translation is CASSGGLAGYEQYF.

The chain joins TRBV9 to TRBJ2-3; 9 bases are a match to TRBD2. Germline V gives CDR1 SGDLS, CDR2 YYNGEE. The junction had 4 bases not matched to a gene; V was cut back by 0 bases and J by 5 bases. The CDR3 covers 15 residues. The CDR3 nucleotides read TGTGCCAGCAGCGTAGCGGCGGGAGGGATAGATACGCAGTATTTT. As protein: CASSVAAGGIDTQYF. The full variable domain, in which reference TRBV9 and TRBJ2-3 provide the parts outside the CDR3, is DSGVTQTPKHLITATGQRVTLRCSPRSGDLSVYWYQQSLDQGLQFLIQYYNGEERAKGNILERFSAQQFPDLHSELNLSSLELGDSALYFCASSVAAGGIDTQYFGPGTRLTVL.

The chain joins TRBV5-1 to TRBJ2-1; D not certain. The CDR3 is made up of 18 amino acids. V lost 4 bases, J lost 2 bases, and 22 bases lay in between. Germline V CDR1 and CDR2: SGHRS, YFSETQ. The CDR3 protein is CASSQAVVSTYTYNEQFF. CDR3 in DNA: TGCGCCAGCAGCCAAGCCGTCGTGAGCACCTATACCTACAATGAGCAGTTCTTC.